This T cell receptor (beta chain) is from a study of OX40 agonist ivuxolimab in advanced cancers. Study-level background: Hepatocellular carcinoma, melanoma, renal cell or head and neck cancer was diagnosed in the dose-escalation patients. Whole-study results and caveats: Expanded clones tended on average to be more numerous among CD8+ T cells than CD4+.

CDR3 length: 15 amino acids. CDR1 is SGHVS and CDR2 is FNYEAQ in the germline V gene. Trimming pared 4 bases from V and 4 bases from J, leaving 13 bases between. As concerns this clone: The antigen is unknown.

Clones were read by immunoSEQ multiplex PCR, and TCRdb kept only the in-frame ones, dropping some. The repertoire consists of roughly 58,000 clones, with over 85% occurring once and the leading ten covering approximately 20%. Autoimmune disease history or systemic immunosuppression barred patients. The chain couples TRBV7-6 to TRBJ1-4, with D possibly TRBD1 on 6 matching bases. The clonotype comes from an adult with an advanced solid tumor such as melanoma, head and neck, liver or kidney cancer. The starting material was CD4+ or CD8+ T cells sorted from blood, obtained in a trial of the OX40 agonist ivuxolimab. In DNA form, the CDR3 reads TGTGCCAGCAGCTATTCCCTGGACAGTAATGAAAAACTGTTTTTT. Its translation is CASSYSLDSNEKLFF.